This T cell receptor (beta chain) was captured by sequencing in a study of graft-versus-host responses after intestinal transplantation (dated by TCRdb to the early 2020s). Background for the entire study: The transplants that recipients received were multivisceral, liver-intestinal, or isolated intestinal. Every recipient was given anti-thymocyte globulin induction, followed by around three years of maintenance tacrolimus and steroids. After intestinal transplantation, graft-versus-host and host-versus-graft alloreactive T cell clones in the graft, circulation and bone marrow were tracked using bulk TCR-beta CDR3 sequencing. To identify alloreactive clones, pre-transplant mixed lymphocyte reaction products were sequenced and compared with unstimulated pre-transplant donor and recipient T cells. The cohort enrolled some 25 intestinal transplant recipients including one retransplant, and a few patients lacking pretransplant specimens were excluded. Donor T cell macrochimerism was defined as a peak of at least 4% donor T cells among recipient peripheral blood mononuclear cells. Rather than being sequenced by the commercial service, samples from a few later patients were sequenced in-house on an Illumina MiSeq and processed with MiXCR. Study-wide findings and limitations: GvH clones were detected in recipient bone marrow, and some of these GvH clones were observed earlier in ileal mucosa or blood, consistent with an intestinal mucosal origin. In the allografts of patients with donor T cell macrochimerism, GvH to HvG T cell clonal ratios were high. Early after transplant, declines in HvG clones were associated with peak levels of circulating GvH clones. Conclusions were limited by the relatively low number and heterogeneity of intestinal transplant patients.

Counted from cysteine to phenylalanine, this CDR3 has 14 amino acids. CDR3 DNA only is kept here, 42 bases in frame from base 1. CDR1 and CDR2 are read off the germline V gene (reference sequence) as MNHNY and SVGAGI. V loses 6 bases of germline sequence and J loses 2 bases, and the interval between the two ends is 13 bases. Notes on this clone: Its antigen target is currently unknown. Per-base quality was not reported, and no clone a single base away is much larger than it.

The time point tag for this specimen amounts to: cells obtained before transplantation from donor or recipient. CD3+CD4+ and CD3+CD8+ populations were FACS-sorted from unstimulated pre-transplant donor and recipient cells taken from spleen or lymph nodes. Library preparation used the immunoSEQ multiplex PCR assay. For most patients, genomic DNA was isolated with the Qiagen DNeasy Blood and Tissue Kit and shipped frozen to Adaptive Biotechnologies for TCR sequencing. For most patients, genomic DNA was subjected to high-throughput TCR-beta CDR3 sequencing by Adaptive Biotechnologies. Per the authors' processing: Adaptive's ImmunoSEQ software supplied the TCR sequencing data for more than 15 patients, while MiXCR and VDJtools were used to process a few other patients. CD4 versus CD8 sorting errors were corrected by removing sequences found in both subsets at a frequency ratio below 5:1. CDR3 nucleotide sequences shared by donor and recipient were removed because the origin of these sequences could not be assigned. To count as alloreactive, a clone needed at least 2-fold expansion over unstimulated cells and a minimum CFSE-low frequency of 0.002% (template counts) or 0.001% (read counts). Clones detected in sequenced pre-transplant spleen, lymph node, or MLR CFSE-low populations of the donor or recipient were defined as mappable. Cumulative frequency of alloreactive clones was calculated as a percentage of all sequences weighted by copy number. TCRdb re-hosts the immuneACCESS table, in-frame sequences only. Its copies lack some clones; in the studies checked, an unresolved V gene accounts for under half of them, and the cause for the rest is not known. V and J calls and clone size are given by that table; D and trimming were obtained from the DNA. The sample table shows 100,000 or so clones, and 91% are seen once. The top ten hold under 0.2% of the sample.

The rearrangement joined TRBV6-6 to TRBJ1-2; too little of a D gene remains to name it. Sequenced here: unstimulated CD4+ T cells sorted from spleen or lymph node cells, sampled before transplant. This TCR derives from a human donor who was the organ donor for an intestinal transplant. The sequence in DNA is TGTGCCAGCAGGGTCTCGGAGTTAAACTATGGCTACACCTTC. The encoded protein is CASRVSELNYGYTF.